This T cell receptor (beta chain) was captured by sequencing in a study of EBV T-cell therapy then PD-1 blockade in nasopharyngeal carcinoma. The ends were cut back, 6 bases at V and 9 bases at J, with 12 bases in the middle. Germline CDR1 and CDR2: SGHVS and FQNEAQ. The CDR3 has 12 residues. Treatment indicated: AdE1-LMPpoly-expanded autologous EBV-specific T-cell therapy followed by anti-PD-1 nivolumab. About this clone itself: What it binds is not known.

The protocol was immunoSEQ multiplex PCR, while the TCRdb copy is restricted to in-frame clones and leaves out a portion. The data hold some 14,000 clones, with around 84% observed a single time. The sequencing here drew on CD8+ T cells from blood, taken around day 100 from a patient whose treatment included autologous EBV-specific T cells and nivolumab. This sequence originates from a man aged 35 to 55 with nasopharyngeal carcinoma. The V gene is TRBV7-8, the J gene TRBJ2-1; a weak D match, TRBD1 (5 bases). The CDR3 DNA follows: TGTGCCAGCAGACCGGACAATGCTGAGCAGTTCTTC. This gives the protein CASRPDNAEQFF.